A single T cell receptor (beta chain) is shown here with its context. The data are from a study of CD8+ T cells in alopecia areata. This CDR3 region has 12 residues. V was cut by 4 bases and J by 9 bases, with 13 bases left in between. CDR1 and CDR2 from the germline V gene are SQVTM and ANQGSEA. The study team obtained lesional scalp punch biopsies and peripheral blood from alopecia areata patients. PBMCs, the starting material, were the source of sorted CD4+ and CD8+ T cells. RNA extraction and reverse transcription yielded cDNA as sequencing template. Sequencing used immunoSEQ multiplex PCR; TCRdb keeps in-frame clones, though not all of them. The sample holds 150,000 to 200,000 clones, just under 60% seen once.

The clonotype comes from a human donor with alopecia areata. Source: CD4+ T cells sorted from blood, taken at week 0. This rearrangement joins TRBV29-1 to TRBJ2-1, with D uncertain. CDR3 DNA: TGCAGCGTTGGTACGGGTCGGAGTGAGCAGTTCTTC. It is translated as CSVGTGRSEQFF.